A selection of T cell receptor beta chains follows, all from one sample in a study of blood T cell repertoires in COVID-19. TCRdb's table, derived via immunoSEQ multiplex PCR, lists solely in-frame clones and lacks some. This table has 150,000 to 200,000 clones, 80% to 90% appearing once. Sequenced input: peripheral blood. These receptors all stem from a woman of 80 years or more with COVID-19, enrolled during active disease. The CDR3 runs from the conserved cysteine through the conserved F or W. D genes are given only for firm matches. Clone sizes are given selectively: once, few, many, or a class where the clone is expanded.

abundance: .; j_gene: TRBJ1-1; d_gene: TRBD1; v_gene: TRBV2; CDR3nt: TGTGCCAGCAGTCCCCGGACAGGGGCCATCGTAGTAAAACAAGCTTTCTTT; CDR3aa: CASSPRTGAIVVKQAFF
abundance: .; j_gene: TRBJ2-1; d_gene: TRBD1; v_gene: TRBV19; CDR3nt: TGTGCCAGTAGTCGGGACAGGACTTACAATGAGCAGTTCTTC; CDR3aa: CASSRDRTYNEQFF
abundance: .; j_gene: TRBJ2-3; d_gene: .; v_gene: TRBV6-6; CDR3nt: TGTGCCAGCACCCTTCTATACGGGGCAGATACGCAGTATTTT; CDR3aa: CASTLLYGADTQYF
abundance: .; j_gene: TRBJ2-2; d_gene: TRBD2; v_gene: TRBV10-3; CDR3nt: TGTGCCATCAGGGGGACTAGCCCCGGGGAGCTGTTTTTT; CDR3aa: CAIRGTSPGELFF
abundance: .; j_gene: TRBJ1-2; d_gene: TRBD1; v_gene: TRBV5-1; CDR3nt: TGCGCCAGCAGCTCCAGGACAGGGGGCAACTATGGCTACACCTTC; CDR3aa: CASSSRTGGNYGYTF
abundance: once; j_gene: TRBJ1-2; d_gene: .; v_gene: TRBV19; CDR3nt: TGTGCCAGTAGTATAGAAGGAACAGGCTATGGCTACACCTTC; CDR3aa: CASSIEGTGYGYTF
abundance: .; j_gene: TRBJ1-2; d_gene: .; v_gene: TRBV10-3; CDR3nt: TGTGCCATCAGTGAGTCGGGCAGGGTTAACTATGGCTACACCTTC; CDR3aa: CAISESGRVNYGYTF
abundance: once; j_gene: TRBJ2-7; d_gene: .; v_gene: TRBV18; CDR3nt: TGTGCCAGCTCACCACCGACCCAGGGTGGCTACGAGCAGTACTTC; CDR3aa: CASSPPTQGGYEQYF
abundance: .; j_gene: TRBJ1-2; d_gene: .; v_gene: TRBV7-8; CDR3nt: TGTGCCAGCAGCTTACTGGGCAGTTCTAACTATGGCTACACCTTC; CDR3aa: CASSLLGSSNYGYTF
abundance: once; j_gene: TRBJ2-2; d_gene: TRBD1; v_gene: TRBV2; CDR3nt: TGTGCCAGCAGTGAAGCCTCGGGACAGGGTATCGGGGAGCTGTTTTTT; CDR3aa: CASSEASGQGIGELFF